This T cell receptor (beta chain) stems from a study of T cell clonality in common variable immunodeficiency. Assay: immunoSEQ multiplex PCR; the TCRdb copy retains only in-frame clones and omits some. Recorded here are 30,000 to 40,000 clones, none singletons. Comments on this clone: An end of the junction differs from the germline gene, which may be a read error. The read falls 3 residues short of the CDR3 end, and the missing part is taken from the germline J gene.

Germline V gives CDR1 KGHSH, CDR2 LQKENI. This CDR3 region has 13 residues. The gene calls are TRBV18 and TRBJ2-3, with D hard to call. Specimen: peripheral blood mononuclear cells. This clonotype was sampled from a person aged 18-70 years in good health. This CDR3 is CASSLNDPETQYF. The sequenced part of the CDR3 DNA is TGTGCCAGCTCCCTTAACGATCCAGAGACG.